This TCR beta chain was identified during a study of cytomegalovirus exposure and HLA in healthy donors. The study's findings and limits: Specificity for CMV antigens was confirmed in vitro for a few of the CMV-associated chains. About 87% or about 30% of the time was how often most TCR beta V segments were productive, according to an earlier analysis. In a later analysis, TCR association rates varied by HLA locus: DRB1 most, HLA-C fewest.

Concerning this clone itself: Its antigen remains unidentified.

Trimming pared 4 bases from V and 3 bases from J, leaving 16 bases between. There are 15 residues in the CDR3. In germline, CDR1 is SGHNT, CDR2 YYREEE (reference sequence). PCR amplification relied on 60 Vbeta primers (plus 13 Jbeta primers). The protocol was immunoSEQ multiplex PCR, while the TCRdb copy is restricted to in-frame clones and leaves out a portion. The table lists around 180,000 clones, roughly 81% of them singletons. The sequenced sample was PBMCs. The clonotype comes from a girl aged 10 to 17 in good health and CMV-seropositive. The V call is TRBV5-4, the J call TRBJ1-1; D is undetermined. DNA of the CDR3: TGTGCCAGCAGCACCGGGAGTCTACGCGACACTGAAGCTTTCTTT. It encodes CASSTGSLRDTEAFF.